This T cell receptor (beta chain) was documented in a study of shared clonotypes between healthy human individuals. Germline V gene sequence: CDR1 MGHDK, CDR2 SYGVNS. V shed 5 bases, J shed 1 base, and the junction held 8 bases outside the gene matches. The CDR3 length is 16 residues. This was a deep-level run. In the original analysis: Because ImmunoSEQ provided only junction sequences with no quality scores, the filtering differed. Sequencing was performed with immunoSEQ multiplex PCR; in TCRdb, only in-frame clones are kept and a portion is missing. V, J and clone size derive from that table, while D and trimming were established from the DNA sequence. This table holds about 560,000 clones, roughly 79% found once. Donors were healthy HIV-negative adults without recently reported acute infections or vaccinations. Samples left unsorted employed about 90 million PBMCs for genomic DNA.

Sequencing was done on a sample of PBMCs. The chain carries TRBV25-1 and TRBJ2-3; TRBD2 agrees at 8 bases. The source is a middle-aged woman in good health. Some clones in this sample may be carry-over from other donors' samples. This CDR3 reads CASSLAAGAGTDTQYF. The CDR3 DNA follows: TGTGCCAGCAGTCTAGCAGCGGGAGCGGGCACAGATACGCAGTATTTT.